This T cell receptor (beta chain) was obtained from a study of cytomegalovirus exposure and HLA in healthy donors. Regarding the study as a whole: Analyses of presence/absence relied on an assumption of roughly uniform sequencing depth across donors. When analyzed later, a missense DCLRE1C variant was found to be linked to TCR beta V- and J-gene trimming. Later on, an analysis tied under 20,000 TCR beta sequences to HLA alleles at 0.05 false discovery rate.

Use of 60 Vbeta and 13 Jbeta primers characterized the PCR. Original analysis: As a later analysis found, there were tens of millions of unique TCR beta chains, of which 8.5 million to 13 million were shared. Profiling relied on immunoSEQ multiplex PCR, and the TCRdb table lists in-frame clones only, not all of them. V, J and clone size were drawn from that table, and D and trimming were deduced from the DNA. Here the sample spans 120,000 or so clones, 80% being singletons. J lost 1 base, V lost 6 bases, and 12 bases had no gene match. Germline assignment: CDR1 LNHDA and CDR2 SQIVND (reference sequence). The CDR3 sequence is 16 residues long. This clone has more than one count but fewer than ten. Its specificity is unknown.

This TCR was recovered from a man over 45 in good health and CMV-seronegative. The source material was PBMCs. V usage is TRBV19 and J usage is TRBJ2-7, with TRBD2 matching 7 bases. In nucleotides, the CDR3 is TGTGCCAGTAGACAGAGCGGGACTTCAGAGTCCTACGAGCAGTACTTC. Protein sequence: CASRQSGTSESYEQYF.